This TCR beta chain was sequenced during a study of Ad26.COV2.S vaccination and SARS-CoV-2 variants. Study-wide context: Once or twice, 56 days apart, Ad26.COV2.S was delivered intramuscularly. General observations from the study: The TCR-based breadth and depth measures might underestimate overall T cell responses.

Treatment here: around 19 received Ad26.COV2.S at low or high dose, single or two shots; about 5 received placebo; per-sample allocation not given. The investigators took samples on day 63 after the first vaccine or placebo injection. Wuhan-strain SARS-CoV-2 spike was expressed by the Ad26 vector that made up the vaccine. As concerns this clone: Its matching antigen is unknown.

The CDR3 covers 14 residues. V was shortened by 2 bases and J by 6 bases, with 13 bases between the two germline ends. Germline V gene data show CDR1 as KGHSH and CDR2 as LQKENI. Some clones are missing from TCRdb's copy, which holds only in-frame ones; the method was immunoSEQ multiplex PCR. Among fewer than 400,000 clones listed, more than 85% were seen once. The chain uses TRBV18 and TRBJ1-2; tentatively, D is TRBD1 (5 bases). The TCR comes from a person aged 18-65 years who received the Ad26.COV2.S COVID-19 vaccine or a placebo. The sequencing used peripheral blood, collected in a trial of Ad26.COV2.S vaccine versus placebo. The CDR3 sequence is CASSPRGRGDGYTF. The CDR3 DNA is TGTGCCAGCTCACCAAGGGGAAGAGGGGATGGCTACACCTTC.